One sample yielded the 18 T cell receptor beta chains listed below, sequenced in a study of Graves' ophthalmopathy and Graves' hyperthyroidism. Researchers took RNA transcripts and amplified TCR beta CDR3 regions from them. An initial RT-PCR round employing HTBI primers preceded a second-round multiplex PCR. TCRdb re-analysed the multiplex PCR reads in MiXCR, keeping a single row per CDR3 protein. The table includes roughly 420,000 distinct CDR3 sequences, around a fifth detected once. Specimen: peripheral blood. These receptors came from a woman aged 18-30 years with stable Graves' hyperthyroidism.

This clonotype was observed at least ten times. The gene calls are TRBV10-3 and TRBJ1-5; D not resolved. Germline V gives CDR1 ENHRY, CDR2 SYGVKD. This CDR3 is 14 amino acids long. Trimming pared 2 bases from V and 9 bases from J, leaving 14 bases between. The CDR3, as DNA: TGTGCCATCAGTGAGAGGCAGGCCGGGCGGCCCCAGCATTTT. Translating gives CAISERQAGRPQHF.

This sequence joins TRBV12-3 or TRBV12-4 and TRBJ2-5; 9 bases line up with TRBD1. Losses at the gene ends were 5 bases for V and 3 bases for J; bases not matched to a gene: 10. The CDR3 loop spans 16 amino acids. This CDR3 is CASSPSGTGLEETQYF. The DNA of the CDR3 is TGTGCCAGCAGTCCCTCCGGGACAGGGCTTGAAGAGACCCAGTACTTC.

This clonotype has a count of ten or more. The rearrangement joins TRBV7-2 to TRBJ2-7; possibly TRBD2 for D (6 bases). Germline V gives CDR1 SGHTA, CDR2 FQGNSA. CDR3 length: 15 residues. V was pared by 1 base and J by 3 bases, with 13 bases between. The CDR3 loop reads CASSLGTSTYYEQYF. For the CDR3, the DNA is TGTGCCAGCAGCTTAGGTACTAGCACCTACTACGAGCAGTACTTC.

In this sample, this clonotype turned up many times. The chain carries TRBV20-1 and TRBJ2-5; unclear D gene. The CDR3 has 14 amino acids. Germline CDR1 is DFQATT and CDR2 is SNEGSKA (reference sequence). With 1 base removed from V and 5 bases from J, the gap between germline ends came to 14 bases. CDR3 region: CSARGDGFMETQYF. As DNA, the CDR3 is TGCAGTGCTAGAGGGGATGGTTTTATGGAGACCCAGTACTTC.

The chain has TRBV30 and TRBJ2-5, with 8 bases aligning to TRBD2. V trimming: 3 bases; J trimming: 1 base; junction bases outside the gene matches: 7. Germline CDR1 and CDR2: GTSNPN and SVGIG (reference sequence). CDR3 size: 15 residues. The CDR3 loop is CAWSATSVLQETQYF. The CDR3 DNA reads TGTGCCTGGAGCGCGACTAGCGTCCTCCAAGAGACCCAGTACTTC. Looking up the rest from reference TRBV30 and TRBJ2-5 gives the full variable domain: SQTIHQWPATLVQPVGSPLSLECTVEGTSNPNLYWYRQAAGRGLQLLFYSVGIGQISSEVPQNLSASRPQDRQFILSSKKLLLSDSGFYLCAWSATSVLQETQYFGPGTRLLVL.

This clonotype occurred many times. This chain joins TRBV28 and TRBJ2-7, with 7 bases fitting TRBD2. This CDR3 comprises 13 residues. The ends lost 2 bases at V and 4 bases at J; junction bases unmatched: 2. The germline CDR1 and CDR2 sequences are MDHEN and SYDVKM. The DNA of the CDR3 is TGTGCCAGCAGTTTAGCGGGAGATTACGAGCAGTACTTC. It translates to CASSLAGDYEQYF.

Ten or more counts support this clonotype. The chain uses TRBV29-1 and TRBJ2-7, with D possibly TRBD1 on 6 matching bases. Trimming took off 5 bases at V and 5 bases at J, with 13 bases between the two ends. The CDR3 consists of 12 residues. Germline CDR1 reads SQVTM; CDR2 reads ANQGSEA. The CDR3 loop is CSVRAGAHEQYF. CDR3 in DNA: TGCAGCGTTAGGGCAGGGGCTCACGAGCAGTACTTC.

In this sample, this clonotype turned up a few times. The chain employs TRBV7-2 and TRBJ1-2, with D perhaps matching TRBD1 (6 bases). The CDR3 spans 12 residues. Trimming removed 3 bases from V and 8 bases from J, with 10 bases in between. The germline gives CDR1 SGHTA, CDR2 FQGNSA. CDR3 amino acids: CASSFRGRGYTF. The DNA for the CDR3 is TGTGCCAGCAGCTTCAGGGGTCGGGGCTACACCTTC. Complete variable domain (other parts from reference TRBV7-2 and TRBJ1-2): GAGVSQSPSNKVTEKGKDVELRCDPISGHTALYWYRQSLGQGLEFLIYFQGNSAPDKSGLPSDRFSAERTGGSVSTLTIQRTQQEDSAVYLCASSFRGRGYTFGSGTRLTVV.

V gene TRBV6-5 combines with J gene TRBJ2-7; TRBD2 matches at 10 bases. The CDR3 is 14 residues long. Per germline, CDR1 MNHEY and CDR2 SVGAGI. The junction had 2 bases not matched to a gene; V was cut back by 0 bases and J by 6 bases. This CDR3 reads CASSYSSSGSEQYF. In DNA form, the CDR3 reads TGTGCCAGCAGTTACTCCTCTAGCGGGAGCGAGCAGTACTTC.

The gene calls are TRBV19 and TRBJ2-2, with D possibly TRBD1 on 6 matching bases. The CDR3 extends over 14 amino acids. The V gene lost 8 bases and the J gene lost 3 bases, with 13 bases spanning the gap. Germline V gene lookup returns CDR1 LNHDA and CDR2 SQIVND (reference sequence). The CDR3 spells CASSPNRDTGELFF. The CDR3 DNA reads TGTGCCAGTTCTCCAAACAGGGACACCGGGGAGCTGTTTTTT.

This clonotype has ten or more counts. The DNA for the CDR3 is TGTGCCATCAGACCTAGCGGGGGGCTCCAAGAGACCCAGTACTTC. Residues: CAIRPSGGLQETQYF. This chain connects TRBV10-3 to TRBJ2-5, with 11 positions matching TRBD2. Germline V gives CDR1 ENHRY, CDR2 SYGVKD. V lost 6 bases, J lost 1 base, and 4 bases stayed unmatched. CDR3 length: 15 amino acids.

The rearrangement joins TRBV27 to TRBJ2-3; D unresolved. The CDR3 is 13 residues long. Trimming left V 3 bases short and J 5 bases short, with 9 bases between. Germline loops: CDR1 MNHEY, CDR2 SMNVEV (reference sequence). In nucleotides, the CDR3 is TGTGCCAGCAGTTTTGGACCTGGAGATACGCAGTATTTT. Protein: CASSFGPGDTQYF.

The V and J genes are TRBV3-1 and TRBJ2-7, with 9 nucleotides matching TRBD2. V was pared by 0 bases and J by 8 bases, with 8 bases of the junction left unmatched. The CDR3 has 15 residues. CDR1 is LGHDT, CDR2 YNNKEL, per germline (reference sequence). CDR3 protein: CASSQDSASGTKQYF. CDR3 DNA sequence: TGTGCCAGCAGCCAAGATTCGGCTAGCGGGACGAAGCAGTACTTC.

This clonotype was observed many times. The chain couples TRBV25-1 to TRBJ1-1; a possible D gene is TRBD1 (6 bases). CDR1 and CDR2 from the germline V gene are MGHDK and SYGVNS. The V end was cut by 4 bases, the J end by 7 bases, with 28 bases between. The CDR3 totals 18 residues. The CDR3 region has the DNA TGTGCCAGCAGTGGTGCCCCCGGCAGGGGAAGACGGAGCGGTGAAGCTTTCTTT. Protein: CASSGAPGRGRRSGEAFF.

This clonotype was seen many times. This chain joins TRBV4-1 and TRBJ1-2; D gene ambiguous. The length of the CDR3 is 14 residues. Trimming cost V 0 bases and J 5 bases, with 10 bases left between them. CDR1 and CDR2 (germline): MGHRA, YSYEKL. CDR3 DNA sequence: TGCGCCAGCAGCCAAGATTTAAGGGCTTATGGCTACACCTTC. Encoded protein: CASSQDLRAYGYTF.

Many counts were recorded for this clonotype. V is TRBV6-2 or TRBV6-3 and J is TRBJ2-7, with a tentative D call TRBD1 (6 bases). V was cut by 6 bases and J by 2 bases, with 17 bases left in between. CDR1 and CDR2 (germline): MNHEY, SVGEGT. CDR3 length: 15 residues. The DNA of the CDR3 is TGTGCCAGCAGCAAGGGGACACAGAGAGCCTACGAGCAGTACTTC. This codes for CASSKGTQRAYEQYF.

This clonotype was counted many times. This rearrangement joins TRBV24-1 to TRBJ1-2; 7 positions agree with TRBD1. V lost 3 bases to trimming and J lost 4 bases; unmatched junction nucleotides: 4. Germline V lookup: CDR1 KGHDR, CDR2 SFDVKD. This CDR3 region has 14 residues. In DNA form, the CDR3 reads TGTGCCACCAGTGATCCGGGACAGATCTATGGCTACACCTTC. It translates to CATSDPGQIYGYTF.

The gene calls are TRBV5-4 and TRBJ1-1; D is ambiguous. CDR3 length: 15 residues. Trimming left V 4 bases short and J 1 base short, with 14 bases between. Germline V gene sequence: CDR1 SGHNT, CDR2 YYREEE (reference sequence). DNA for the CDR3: TGTGCCAGCAGCCCGCCGAGAGGGCGGAACACTGAAGCTTTCTTT. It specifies CASSPPRGRNTEAFF.